This TCR beta chain was obtained from a study of control samples from healthy donors and cancer patients. This table comes from immunoSEQ multiplex PCR, and its TCRdb copy is limited to in-frame clones, with some not included. The sample contains about 16,000 clones, 85% to 90% of which appear only once. This clone has a single count. Trimming cost V 5 bases and J 4 bases, with 8 bases left between them. CDR1 and CDR2 from the germline V gene are SEHNR and FQNEAQ (reference sequence). The CDR3 loop spans 13 amino acids. The receptor comes from a man aged 60 to 75 with head and neck cancer. Sequencing was performed on PBMCs. The V gene is TRBV7-9, the J gene TRBJ2-2; D may be TRBD2 (6 bases). CDR3 coding DNA: TGTGCCAGCAGCCGCGGGACCACCGGGGAGCTGTTTTTT. It yields the protein CASSRGTTGELFF.